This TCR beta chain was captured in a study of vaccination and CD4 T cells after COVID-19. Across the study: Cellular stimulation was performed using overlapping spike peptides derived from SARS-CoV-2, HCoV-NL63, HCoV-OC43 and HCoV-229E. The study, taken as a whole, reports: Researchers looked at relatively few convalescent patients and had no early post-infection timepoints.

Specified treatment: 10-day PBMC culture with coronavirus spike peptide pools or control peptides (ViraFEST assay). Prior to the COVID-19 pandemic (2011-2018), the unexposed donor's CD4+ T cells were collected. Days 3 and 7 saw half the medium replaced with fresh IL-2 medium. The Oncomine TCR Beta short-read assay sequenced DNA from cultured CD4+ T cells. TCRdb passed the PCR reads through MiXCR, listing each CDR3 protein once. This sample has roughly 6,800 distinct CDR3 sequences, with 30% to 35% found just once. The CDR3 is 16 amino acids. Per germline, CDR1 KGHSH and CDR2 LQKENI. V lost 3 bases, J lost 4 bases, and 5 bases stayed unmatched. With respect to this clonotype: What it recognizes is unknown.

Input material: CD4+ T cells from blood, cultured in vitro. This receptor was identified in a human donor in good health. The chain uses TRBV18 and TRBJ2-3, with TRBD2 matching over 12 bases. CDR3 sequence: CASSPLLAGGSDTQYF. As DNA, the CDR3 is TGTGCCAGCTCACCCCTACTAGCGGGGGGCTCAGATACGCAGTATTTT.